The entry that follows covers one T cell receptor (beta chain) sequence. The CDR3 is made up of 16 amino acids. V was clipped by 2 bases and J by 2 bases, with 14 bases between them. Per the germline V gene, CDR1 is KGHSH and CDR2 is LQKENI. The sample originates from a study of shared clonotypes between healthy human individuals. Data came from immunoSEQ multiplex PCR; TCRdb stores just in-frame clones and leaves some out. This table holds some 2.1 million clones, around 95% found once. This TCR derives from a man aged 18 to 29 in good health. The J gene is TRBJ2-3, the V gene TRBV18; D perhaps matches TRBD2 (6 bases). The sequencing sample was made of naive CD4+ T cells sorted from blood. Stated subset: CD45RA+ positively selected. The CDR3 spells CASSPRSGGNTDTQYF. The CDR3 DNA reads as TGTGCCAGCTCACCAAGGTCTGGCGGGAACACAGATACGCAGTATTTT.